A selection of T cell receptor beta chains follows, all from one sample in a study of blood T cell repertoires in COVID-19. TCRdb's copy holds only in-frame clones and misses some; the assay was immunoSEQ multiplex PCR. The data hold hundreds of thousands of clones, with about 90% observed a single time. Sequenced: peripheral blood. The receptor set was obtained from a young woman with acute or convalescent COVID-19. Each CDR3 is given with its conserved first and last residue. The order of the fields is V gene, J gene, clone size, D gene, CDR3 DNA, CDR3 protein. A D gene is named only where the DNA matches it firmly. Clone size is stated in some rows and not others, as once, few, many or a class when expanded.

v_gene: TRBV28
j_gene: TRBJ1-1
abundance: -
d_gene: -
CDR3nt: TGTGCCAGCAGTTCGCGGGGTCGGGTCGCTGAAGCTTTCTTT
CDR3aa: CASSSRGRVAEAFF

v_gene: TRBV3-1/TRBV3-2
j_gene: TRBJ1-1
abundance: -
d_gene: -
CDR3nt: TGTGCCAGCAGCCAAGTGGGGAGGGGCTACACTGAAGCTTTCTTT
CDR3aa: CASSQVGRGYTEAFF

v_gene: TRBV6-5
j_gene: TRBJ2-1
abundance: -
d_gene: TRBD1
CDR3nt: TGTGCCAGCAGTTACGCCAGGGGGAATGAGCAGTTCTTC
CDR3aa: CASSYARGNEQFF

v_gene: TRBV5-8
j_gene: TRBJ2-5
abundance: -
d_gene: -
CDR3nt: TGTGCCAGCAGCATGGGTTGGGGGGGCGAGACCCAGTACTTC
CDR3aa: CASSMGWGGETQYF

v_gene: TRBV6-5
j_gene: TRBJ1-2
abundance: -
d_gene: -
CDR3nt: TGTGCCAGCAGCCAAGGAGGGGTAGTCTATGGCTACACCTTC
CDR3aa: CASSQGGVVYGYTF

v_gene: TRBV4-1
j_gene: TRBJ1-1
abundance: -
d_gene: -
CDR3nt: TGCGCCAGCAGCGTCGGGATGGAGATAAACACTGAAGCTTTCTTT
CDR3aa: CASSVGMEINTEAFF

v_gene: TRBV6-5
j_gene: TRBJ1-1
abundance: -
d_gene: -
CDR3nt: TGTGCCAGCAGTTACACAGGCCCCACTGAAGCTTTCTTT
CDR3aa: CASSYTGPTEAFF

v_gene: TRBV5-1
j_gene: TRBJ2-7
abundance: -
d_gene: TRBD1
CDR3nt: TGCGCCAGCCGGAATCGGGGGCGACAGGGGGCATTCGACGAGCAGTACTTC
CDR3aa: CASRNRGRQGAFDEQYF

v_gene: TRBV10-2
j_gene: TRBJ1-1
abundance: -
d_gene: -
CDR3nt: TGCGCCAGCTCGCGGGGGGGAAGCGACACTGAAGCTTTCTTT
CDR3aa: CASSRGGSDTEAFF

v_gene: TRBV11-2
j_gene: TRBJ1-5
abundance: once
d_gene: -
CDR3nt: TGTGCCAGCAGCGGGGCCCAGGACAGCGAACGGCCCCAGCATTTT
CDR3aa: CASSGAQDSERPQHF

v_gene: TRBV7-3
j_gene: TRBJ1-2
abundance: -
d_gene: TRBD1
CDR3nt: TGTGCCAGCAGCCCGAGACCGGGACAGGGTCGGTTTAACTATGGCTACACCTTC
CDR3aa: CASSPRPGQGRFNYGYTF

v_gene: TRBV5-6
j_gene: TRBJ1-4
abundance: -
d_gene: -
CDR3nt: TGTGCCAGCAGCTTGGTAAGAGGGCGTGAAAAACTGTTTTTT
CDR3aa: CASSLVRGREKLFF

v_gene: TRBV19
j_gene: TRBJ1-2
abundance: few
d_gene: TRBD1
CDR3nt: TGTGCCAGTAGTATAACAGGGGACTATGGCTACACCTTC
CDR3aa: CASSITGDYGYTF

v_gene: TRBV29-1
j_gene: TRBJ2-7
abundance: -
d_gene: TRBD2
CDR3nt: TGCAGCGCAGCGGGGGGTATCTCCTACGAGCAGTACTTC
CDR3aa: CSAAGGISYEQYF

v_gene: TRBV15
j_gene: TRBJ2-3
abundance: -
d_gene: TRBD2
CDR3nt: TGTGCCACCAGCAGAGACCTACCGGGACTAGCGGGGGCCGAGGGAGATACGCAGTATTTT
CDR3aa: CATSRDLPGLAGAEGDTQYF